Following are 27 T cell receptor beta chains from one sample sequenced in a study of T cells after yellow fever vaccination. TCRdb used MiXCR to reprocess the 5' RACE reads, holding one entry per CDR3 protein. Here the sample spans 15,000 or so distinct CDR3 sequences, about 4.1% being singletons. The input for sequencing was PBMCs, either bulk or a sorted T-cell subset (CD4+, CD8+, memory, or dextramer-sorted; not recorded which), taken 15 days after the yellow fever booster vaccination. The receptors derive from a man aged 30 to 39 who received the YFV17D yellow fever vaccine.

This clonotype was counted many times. The CDR3 region has the DNA TGTGCCAGCAGTTTGGGCCCGGGAAGTTCACCCCTCCACTTT. Translating it yields CASSLGPGSSPLHF. This chain uses TRBV6-6 with TRBJ1-6; D is uncertain. Trimming removed 4 bases from V and 9 bases from J, with 13 bases in between. The V gene's germline CDR1 is MNHNY and CDR2 SVGAGI (reference sequence). The CDR3 extends over 14 amino acids.

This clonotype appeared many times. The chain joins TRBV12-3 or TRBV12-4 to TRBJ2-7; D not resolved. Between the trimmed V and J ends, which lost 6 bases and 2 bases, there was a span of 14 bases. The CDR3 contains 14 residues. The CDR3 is CASSRPGPAYEQYF. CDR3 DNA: TGTGCCAGCAGCCGACCGGGCCCCGCCTACGAGCAGTACTTC.

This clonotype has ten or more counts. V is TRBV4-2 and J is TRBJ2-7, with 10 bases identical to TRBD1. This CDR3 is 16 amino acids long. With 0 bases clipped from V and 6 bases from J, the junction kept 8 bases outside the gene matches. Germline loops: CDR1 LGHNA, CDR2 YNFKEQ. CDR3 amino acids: CASSQDRDRGGGEQYF. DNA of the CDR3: TGTGCCAGCAGCCAAGATAGGGACAGGGGTGGCGGCGAGCAGTACTTC.

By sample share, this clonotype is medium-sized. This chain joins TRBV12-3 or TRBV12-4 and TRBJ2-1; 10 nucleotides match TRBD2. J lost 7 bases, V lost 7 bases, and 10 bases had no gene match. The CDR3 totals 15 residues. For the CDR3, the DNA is TGTGCCAGCAACGCTAGCGGGAGAGATTTGAATGAGCAGTTCTTC. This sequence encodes CASNASGRDLNEQFF.

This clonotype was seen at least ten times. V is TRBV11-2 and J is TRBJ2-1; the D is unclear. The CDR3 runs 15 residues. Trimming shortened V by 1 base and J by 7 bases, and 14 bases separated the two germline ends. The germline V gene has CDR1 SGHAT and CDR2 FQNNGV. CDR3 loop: CASSLVAIGVNEQFF. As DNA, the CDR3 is TGTGCCAGCAGCTTAGTAGCAATAGGTGTAAATGAGCAGTTCTTC. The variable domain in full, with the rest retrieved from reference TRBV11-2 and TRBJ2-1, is EAGVAQSPRYKIIEKRQSVAFWCNPISGHATLYWYQQILGQGPKLLIQFQNNGVVDDSQLPKDRFSAERLKGVDSTLKIQPAKLEDSAVYLCASSLVAIGVNEQFFGPGTRLTVL.

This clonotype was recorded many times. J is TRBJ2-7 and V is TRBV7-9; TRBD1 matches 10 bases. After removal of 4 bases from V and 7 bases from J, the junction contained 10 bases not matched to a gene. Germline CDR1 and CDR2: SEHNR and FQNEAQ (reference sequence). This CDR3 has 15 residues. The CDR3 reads CASSSRDRGSWEQYF. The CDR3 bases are TGTGCCAGCAGCTCGCGGGACAGGGGAAGTTGGGAGCAGTACTTC.

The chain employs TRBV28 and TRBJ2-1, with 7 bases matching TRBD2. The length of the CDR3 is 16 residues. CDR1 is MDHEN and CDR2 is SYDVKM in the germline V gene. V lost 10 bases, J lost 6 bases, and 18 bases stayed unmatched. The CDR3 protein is CAMGPRLREAGNEQFF. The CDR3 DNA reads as TGTGCCATGGGCCCCCGTCTACGGGAGGCAGGCAATGAGCAGTTCTTC.

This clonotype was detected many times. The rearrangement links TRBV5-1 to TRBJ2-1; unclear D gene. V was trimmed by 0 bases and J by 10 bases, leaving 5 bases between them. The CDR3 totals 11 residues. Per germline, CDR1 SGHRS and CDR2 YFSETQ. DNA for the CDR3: TGCGCCAGCAGCTTGGGGTTGGAGCAGTTCTTC. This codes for CASSLGLEQFF.

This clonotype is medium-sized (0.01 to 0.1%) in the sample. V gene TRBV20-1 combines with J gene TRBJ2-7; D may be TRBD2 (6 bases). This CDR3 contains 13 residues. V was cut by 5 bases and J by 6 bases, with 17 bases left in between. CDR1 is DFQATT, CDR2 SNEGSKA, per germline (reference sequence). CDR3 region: CSASPLLGSEQYF. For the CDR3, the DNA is TGCAGTGCTTCACCCCTTCTCGGGAGCGAGCAGTACTTC.

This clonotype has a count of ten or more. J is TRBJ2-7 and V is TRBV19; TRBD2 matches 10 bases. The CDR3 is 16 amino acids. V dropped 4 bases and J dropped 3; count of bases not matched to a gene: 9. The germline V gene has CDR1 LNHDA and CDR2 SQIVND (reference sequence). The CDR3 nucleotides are TGTGCCAGTAGTACCCAAATCGGACTAGCGGTCTACGAGCAGTACTTC. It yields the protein CASSTQIGLAVYEQYF.

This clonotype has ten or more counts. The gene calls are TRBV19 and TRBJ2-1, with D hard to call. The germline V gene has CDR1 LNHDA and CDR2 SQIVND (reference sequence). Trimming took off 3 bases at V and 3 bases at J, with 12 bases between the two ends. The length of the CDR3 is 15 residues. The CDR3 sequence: CASSMDAGDYNEQFF. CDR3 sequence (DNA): TGTGCCAGTAGTATGGACGCAGGCGACTACAATGAGCAGTTCTTC.

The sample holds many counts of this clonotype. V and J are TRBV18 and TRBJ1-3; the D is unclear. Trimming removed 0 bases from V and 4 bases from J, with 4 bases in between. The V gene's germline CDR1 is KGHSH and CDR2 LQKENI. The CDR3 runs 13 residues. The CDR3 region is CASSPPAGNTIYF. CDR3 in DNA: TGTGCCAGCTCACCACCGGCAGGAAACACCATATATTTT.

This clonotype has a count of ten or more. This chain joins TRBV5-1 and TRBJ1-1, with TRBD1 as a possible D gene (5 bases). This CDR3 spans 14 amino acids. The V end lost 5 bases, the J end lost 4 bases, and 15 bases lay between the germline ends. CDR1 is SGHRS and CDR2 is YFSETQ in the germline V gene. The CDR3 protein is CASSLEIQGTEAFF. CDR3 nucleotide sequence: TGCGCCAGCAGTCTAGAGATCCAGGGCACTGAAGCTTTCTTT.

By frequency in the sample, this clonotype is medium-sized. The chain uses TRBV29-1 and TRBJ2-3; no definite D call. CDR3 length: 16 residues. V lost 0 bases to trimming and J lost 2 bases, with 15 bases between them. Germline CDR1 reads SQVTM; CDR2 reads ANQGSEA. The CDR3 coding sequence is TGCAGCGTTGAAGATCTCCCCGGTGCCCTCACAGATACGCAGTATTTT. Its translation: CSVEDLPGALTDTQYF.

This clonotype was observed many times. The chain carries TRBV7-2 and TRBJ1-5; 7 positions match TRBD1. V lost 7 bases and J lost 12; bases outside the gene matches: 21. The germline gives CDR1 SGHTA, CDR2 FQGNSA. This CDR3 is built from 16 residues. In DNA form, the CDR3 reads TGTGCCAGCACCCCGGGACAGTCGGCCGCAGCCAATCTCCAGCATTTT. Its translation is CASTPGQSAAANLQHF.

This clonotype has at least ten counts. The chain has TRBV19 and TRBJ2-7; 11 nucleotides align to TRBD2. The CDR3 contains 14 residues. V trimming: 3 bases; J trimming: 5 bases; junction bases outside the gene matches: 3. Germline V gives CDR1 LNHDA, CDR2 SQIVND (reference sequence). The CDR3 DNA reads TGTGCCAGTAGTATTTTACTAGCGGGAGACGAGCAGTACTTC. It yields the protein CASSILLAGDEQYF.

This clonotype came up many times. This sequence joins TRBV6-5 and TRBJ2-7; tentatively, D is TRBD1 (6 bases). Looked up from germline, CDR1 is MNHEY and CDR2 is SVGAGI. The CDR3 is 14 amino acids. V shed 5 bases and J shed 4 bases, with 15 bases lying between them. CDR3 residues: CASSRQAAVYEQYF. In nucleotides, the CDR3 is TGTGCCAGCAGTAGACAGGCCGCGGTATACGAGCAGTACTTC.

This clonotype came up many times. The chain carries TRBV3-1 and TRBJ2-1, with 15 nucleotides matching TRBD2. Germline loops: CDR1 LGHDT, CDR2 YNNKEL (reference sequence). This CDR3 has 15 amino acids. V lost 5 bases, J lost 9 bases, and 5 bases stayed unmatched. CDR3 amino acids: CASSRTSGRVGEQFF. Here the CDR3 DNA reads TGTGCCAGCAGCAGGACTAGCGGGAGGGTAGGTGAGCAGTTCTTC.

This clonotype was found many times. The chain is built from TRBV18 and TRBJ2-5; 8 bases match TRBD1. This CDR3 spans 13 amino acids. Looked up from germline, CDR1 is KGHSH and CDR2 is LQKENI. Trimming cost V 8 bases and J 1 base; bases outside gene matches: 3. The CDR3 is CASTGQAQETQYF. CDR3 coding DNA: TGTGCCAGCACGGGACAGGCCCAAGAGACCCAGTACTTC.

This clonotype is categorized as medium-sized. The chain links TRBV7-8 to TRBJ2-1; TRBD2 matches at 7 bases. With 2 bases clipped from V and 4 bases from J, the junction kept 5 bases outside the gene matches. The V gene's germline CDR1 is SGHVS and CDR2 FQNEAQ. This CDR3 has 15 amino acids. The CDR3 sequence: CASSLSQREYNEQFF. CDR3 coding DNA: TGTGCCAGCAGCTTATCCCAGCGGGAATACAATGAGCAGTTCTTC.

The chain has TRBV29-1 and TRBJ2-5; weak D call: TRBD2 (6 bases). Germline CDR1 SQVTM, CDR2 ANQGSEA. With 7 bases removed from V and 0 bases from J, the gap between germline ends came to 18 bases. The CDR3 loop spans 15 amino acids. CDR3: CSAGWGDIYQETQYF. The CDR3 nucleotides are TGCAGCGCAGGTTGGGGGGATATATACCAAGAGACCCAGTACTTC.

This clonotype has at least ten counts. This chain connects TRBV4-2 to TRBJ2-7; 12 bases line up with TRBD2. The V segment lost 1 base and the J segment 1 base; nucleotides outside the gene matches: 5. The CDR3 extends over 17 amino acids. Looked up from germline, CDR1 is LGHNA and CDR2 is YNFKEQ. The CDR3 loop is CASSQGRLAGVSYEQYF. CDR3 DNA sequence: TGTGCCAGCAGCCAAGGGAGACTAGCGGGAGTTTCCTACGAGCAGTACTTC.

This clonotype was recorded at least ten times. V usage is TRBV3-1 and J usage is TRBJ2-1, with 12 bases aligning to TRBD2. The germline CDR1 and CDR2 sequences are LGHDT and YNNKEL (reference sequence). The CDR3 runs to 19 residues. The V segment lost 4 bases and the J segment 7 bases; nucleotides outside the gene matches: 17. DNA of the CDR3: TGTGCCAGCAGCCCCGGGCGATCCGTCCTAGCGGGAGGGAGTAATGAGCAGTTCTTC. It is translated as CASSPGRSVLAGGSNEQFF.

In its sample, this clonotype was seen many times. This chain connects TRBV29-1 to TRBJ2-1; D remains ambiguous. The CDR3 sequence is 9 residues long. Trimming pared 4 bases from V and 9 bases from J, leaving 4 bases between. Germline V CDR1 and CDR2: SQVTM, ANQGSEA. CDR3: CSVAAEQFF. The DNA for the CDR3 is TGCAGCGTTGCGGCTGAGCAGTTCTTC.

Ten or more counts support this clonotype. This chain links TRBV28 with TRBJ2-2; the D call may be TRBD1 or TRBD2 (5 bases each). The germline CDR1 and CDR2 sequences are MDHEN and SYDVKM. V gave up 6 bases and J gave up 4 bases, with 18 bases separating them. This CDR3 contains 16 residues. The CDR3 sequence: CASSRSGAGGTGELFF. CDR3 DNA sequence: TGTGCCAGCAGCCGGTCCGGGGCCGGAGGCACCGGGGAGCTGTTTTTT.

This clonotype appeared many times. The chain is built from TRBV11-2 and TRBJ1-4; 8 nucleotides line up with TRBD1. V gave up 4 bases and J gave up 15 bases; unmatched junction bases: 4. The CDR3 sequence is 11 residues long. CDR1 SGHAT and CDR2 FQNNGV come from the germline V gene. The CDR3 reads CASSSEDRVFF. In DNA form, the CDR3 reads TGTGCCAGCAGCTCCGAGGACAGGGTGTTTTTT.

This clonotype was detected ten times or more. Here the CDR3 reads CSVGHSYEQYF. The CDR3 DNA follows: TGCAGCGTTGGTCACTCCTACGAGCAGTACTTC. The chain links TRBV29-1 to TRBJ2-7; D unclear. The CDR3 has 11 residues. V was shortened by 4 bases and J by 0 bases, with 4 bases between the two germline ends. Germline CDR1 and CDR2: SQVTM and ANQGSEA.